This TCR beta chain was recovered during a study of cytomegalovirus exposure and HLA in healthy donors. Unrecorded immune exposure was likely among donors, who were nominally healthy when sampled. The CDR3 runs 15 residues. Trimming at V came to 2 bases and at J to 6 bases, leaving 2 bases not matched to a gene. CDR1 SGHTA and CDR2 FQGNSA come from the germline V gene. 60 Vbeta and 13 Jbeta primers were used in PCR. Measured with immunoSEQ multiplex PCR; TCRdb has only the in-frame clones, and not every one. The ten top clones account for about 2.2%, within a sample of about 140,000 clones. The TCR was taken from a woman under 30 in good health and CMV-seronegative. This chain joins TRBV7-2 and TRBJ2-1, with 12 bases aligning to TRBD2. The sequenced material came from PBMCs. This CDR3 reads CASSLWTSGTNEQFF. Here the CDR3 DNA reads TGTGCCAGCAGCTTATGGACTAGCGGGACCAATGAGCAGTTCTTC.